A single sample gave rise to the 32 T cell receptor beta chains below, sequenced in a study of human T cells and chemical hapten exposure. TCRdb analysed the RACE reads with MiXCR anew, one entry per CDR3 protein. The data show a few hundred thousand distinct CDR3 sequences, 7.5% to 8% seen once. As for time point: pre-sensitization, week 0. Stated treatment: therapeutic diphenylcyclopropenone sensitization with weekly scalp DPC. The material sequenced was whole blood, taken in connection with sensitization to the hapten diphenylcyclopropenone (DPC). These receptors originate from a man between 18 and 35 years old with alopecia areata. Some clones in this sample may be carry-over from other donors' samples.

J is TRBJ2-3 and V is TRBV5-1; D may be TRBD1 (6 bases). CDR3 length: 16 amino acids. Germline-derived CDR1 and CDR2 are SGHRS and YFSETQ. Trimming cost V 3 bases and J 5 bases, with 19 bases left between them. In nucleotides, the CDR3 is TGCGCCAGCAGCTCACACCGGACAGAACGAAAAGATACGCAGTATTTT. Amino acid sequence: CASSSHRTERKDTQYF.

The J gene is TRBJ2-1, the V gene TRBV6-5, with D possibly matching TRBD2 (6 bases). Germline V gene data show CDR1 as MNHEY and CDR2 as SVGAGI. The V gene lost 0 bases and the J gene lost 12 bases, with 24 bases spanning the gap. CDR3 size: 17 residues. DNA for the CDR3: TGTGCCAGCAGTTACTCGAGGTCTAGCGCCATTACAATGAGGCAGTTCTTC. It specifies CASSYSRSSAITMRQFF.

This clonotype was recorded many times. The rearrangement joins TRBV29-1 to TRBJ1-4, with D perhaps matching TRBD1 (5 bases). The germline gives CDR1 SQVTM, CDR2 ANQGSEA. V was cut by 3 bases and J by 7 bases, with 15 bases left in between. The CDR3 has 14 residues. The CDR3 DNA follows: TGCAGCGTTGAGTTTCCAGGGAATCGTGAAAAACTGTTTTTT. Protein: CSVEFPGNREKLFF.

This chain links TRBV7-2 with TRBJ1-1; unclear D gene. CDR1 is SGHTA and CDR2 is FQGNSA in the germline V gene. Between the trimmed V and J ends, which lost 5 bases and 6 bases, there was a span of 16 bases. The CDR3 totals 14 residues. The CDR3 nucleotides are TGTGCCAGCAGCCCCTCCGTGACTCAGGCTGAAGCTTTCTTT. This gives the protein CASSPSVTQAEAFF.

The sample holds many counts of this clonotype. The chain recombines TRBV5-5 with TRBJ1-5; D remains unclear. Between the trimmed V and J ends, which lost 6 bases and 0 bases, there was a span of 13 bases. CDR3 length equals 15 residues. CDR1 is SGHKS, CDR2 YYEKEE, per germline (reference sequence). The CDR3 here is CASTNRPDSNQPQHF. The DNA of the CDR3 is TGTGCCAGCACCAATCGGCCAGATAGCAATCAGCCCCAGCATTTT.

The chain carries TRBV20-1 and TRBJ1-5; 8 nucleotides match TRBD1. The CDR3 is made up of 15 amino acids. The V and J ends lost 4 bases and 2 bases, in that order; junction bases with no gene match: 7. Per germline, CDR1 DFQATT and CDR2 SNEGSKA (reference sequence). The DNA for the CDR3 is TGCAGTGCTAACGGTCAGACAGGGGGCAATCAGCCCCAGCATTTT. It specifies CSANGQTGGNQPQHF.

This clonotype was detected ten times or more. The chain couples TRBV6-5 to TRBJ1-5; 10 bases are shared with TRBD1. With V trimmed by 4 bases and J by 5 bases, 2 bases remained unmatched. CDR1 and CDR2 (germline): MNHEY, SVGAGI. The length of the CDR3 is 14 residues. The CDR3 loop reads CASSSGQGHQPQHF. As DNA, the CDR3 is TGTGCCAGCAGTTCGGGACAGGGGCATCAGCCCCAGCATTTT.

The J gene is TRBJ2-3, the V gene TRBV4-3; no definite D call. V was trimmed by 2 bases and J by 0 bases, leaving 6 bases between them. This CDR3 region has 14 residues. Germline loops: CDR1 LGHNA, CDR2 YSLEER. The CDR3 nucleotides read TGCGCCAGCAGCCAACAGACCAGCACAGATACGCAGTATTTT. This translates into CASSQQTSTDTQYF.

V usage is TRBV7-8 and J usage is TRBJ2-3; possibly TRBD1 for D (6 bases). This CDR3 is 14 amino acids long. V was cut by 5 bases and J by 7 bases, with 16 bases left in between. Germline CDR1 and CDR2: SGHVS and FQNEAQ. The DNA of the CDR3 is TGTGCCAGCAGCCTACAGGGTAATCCAAATACGCAGTATTTT. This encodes CASSLQGNPNTQYF.

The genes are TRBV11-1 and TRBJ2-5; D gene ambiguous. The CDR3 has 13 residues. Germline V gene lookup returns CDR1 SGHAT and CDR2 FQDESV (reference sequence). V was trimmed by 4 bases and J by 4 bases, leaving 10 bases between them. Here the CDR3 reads CASSSVPVETQYF. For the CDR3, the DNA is TGTGCCAGCAGCTCGGTCCCCGTAGAGACCCAGTACTTC. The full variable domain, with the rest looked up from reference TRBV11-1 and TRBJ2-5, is EAEVAQSPRYKITEKSQAVAFWCDPISGHATLYWYRQILGQGPELLVQFQDESVVDDSQLPKDRFSAERLKGVDSTLKIQPAELGDSAMYLCASSSVPVETQYFGPGTRLLVL.

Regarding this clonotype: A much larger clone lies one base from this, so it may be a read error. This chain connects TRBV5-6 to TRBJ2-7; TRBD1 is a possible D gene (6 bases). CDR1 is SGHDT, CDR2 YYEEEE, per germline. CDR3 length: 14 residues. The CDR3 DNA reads TGTGCCAGCAGTCTAGACAGGTCGACCTACGAGCTGTACTTC. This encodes CASSLDRSTYELYF.

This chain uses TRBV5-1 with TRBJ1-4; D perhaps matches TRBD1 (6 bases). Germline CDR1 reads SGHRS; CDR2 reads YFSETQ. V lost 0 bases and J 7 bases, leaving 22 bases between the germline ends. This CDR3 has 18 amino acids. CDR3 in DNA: TGCGCCAGCAGCTTGGGCGCAGGGGCCACCAATCGCGCTGAAAAACTGTTTTTT. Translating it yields CASSLGAGATNRAEKLFF.

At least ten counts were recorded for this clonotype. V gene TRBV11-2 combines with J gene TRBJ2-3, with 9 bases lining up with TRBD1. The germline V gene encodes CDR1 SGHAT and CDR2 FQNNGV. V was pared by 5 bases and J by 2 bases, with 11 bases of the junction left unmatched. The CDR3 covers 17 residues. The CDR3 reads CASSAPYRGRHTDTQYF. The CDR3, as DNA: TGTGCCAGCAGCGCGCCATACAGGGGGCGGCACACAGATACGCAGTATTTT.

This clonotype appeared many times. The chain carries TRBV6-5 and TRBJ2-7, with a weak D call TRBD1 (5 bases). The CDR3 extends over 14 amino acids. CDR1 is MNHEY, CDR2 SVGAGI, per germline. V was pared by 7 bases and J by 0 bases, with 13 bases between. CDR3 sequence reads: CASTFGRASYEQYV. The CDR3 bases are TGTGCCAGCACCTTTGGCAGGGCCTCCTACGAGCAGTACGTC.

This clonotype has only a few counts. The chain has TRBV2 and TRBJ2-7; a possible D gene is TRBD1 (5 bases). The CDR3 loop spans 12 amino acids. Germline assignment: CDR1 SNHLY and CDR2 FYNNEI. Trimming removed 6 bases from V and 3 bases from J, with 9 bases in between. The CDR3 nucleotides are TGTGCCAGCAGGGACACATACTACGAGCAGTACTTC. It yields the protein CASRDTYYEQYF.

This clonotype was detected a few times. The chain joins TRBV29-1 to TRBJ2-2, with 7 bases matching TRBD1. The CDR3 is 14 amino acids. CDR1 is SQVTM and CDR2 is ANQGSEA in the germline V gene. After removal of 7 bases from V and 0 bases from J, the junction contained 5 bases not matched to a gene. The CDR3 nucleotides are TGCAGCGCCAGGGACAGAACGAACACCGGGGAGCTGTTTTTT. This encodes CSARDRTNTGELFF.

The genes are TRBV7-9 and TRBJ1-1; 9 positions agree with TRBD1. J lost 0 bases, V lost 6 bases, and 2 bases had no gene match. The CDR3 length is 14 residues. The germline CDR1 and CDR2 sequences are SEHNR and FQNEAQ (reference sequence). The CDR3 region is CASSRTGVNTEAFF. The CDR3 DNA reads TGTGCCAGCAGTAGGACAGGGGTGAACACTGAAGCTTTCTTT.

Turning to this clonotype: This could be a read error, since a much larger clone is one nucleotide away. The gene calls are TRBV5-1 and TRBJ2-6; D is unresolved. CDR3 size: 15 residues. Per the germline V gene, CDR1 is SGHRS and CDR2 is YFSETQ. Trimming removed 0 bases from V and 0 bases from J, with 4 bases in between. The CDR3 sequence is CASSLEDSGANVLTF. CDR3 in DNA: TGCGCCAGCAGCTTGGAGGACTCTGGGGCCAACGTCCTGACTTTC.

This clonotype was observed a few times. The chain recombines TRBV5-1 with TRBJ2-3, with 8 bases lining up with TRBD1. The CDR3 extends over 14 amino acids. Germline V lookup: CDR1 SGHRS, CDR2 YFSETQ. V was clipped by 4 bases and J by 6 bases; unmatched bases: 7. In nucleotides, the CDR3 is TGCGCCAGCAGCGGGGGACAGGAGGAGGATACGCAGTATTTT. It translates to CASSGGQEEDTQYF.

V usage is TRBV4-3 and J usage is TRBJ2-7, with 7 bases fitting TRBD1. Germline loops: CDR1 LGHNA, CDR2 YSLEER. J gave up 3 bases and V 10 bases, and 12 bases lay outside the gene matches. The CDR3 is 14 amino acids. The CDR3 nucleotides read TGCGCCATGACCCCCGGGACAGACCTCTACGAGCAGTACTTC. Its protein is CAMTPGTDLYEQYF.

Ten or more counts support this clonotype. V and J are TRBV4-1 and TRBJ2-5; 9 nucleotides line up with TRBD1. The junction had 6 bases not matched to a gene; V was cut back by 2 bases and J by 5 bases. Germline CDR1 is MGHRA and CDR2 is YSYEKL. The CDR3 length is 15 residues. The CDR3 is CASSQKTTGGETQYF. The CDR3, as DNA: TGCGCCAGCAGCCAAAAGACAACAGGGGGCGAGACCCAGTACTTC.

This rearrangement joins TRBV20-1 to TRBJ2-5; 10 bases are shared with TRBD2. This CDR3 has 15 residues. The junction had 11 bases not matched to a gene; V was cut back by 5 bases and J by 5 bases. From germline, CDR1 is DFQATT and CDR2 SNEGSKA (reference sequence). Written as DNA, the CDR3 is TGCAGTGCTCCCTCGTCCCCAGCGGGAGGGGAGACCCAGTACTTC. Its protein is CSAPSSPAGGETQYF.

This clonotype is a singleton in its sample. The CDR3 here is CASSLILSGANVLTF. In DNA form, the CDR3 reads TGTGCCAGCAGTCTCATCCTCTCTGGGGCCAACGTCCTGACTTTC. The chain combines TRBV27 with TRBJ2-6, with D unclear. Per germline, CDR1 MNHEY and CDR2 SMNVEV (reference sequence). There are 15 residues in the CDR3. Between the trimmed V and J ends, which lost 5 bases and 0 bases, there was a span of 8 bases.

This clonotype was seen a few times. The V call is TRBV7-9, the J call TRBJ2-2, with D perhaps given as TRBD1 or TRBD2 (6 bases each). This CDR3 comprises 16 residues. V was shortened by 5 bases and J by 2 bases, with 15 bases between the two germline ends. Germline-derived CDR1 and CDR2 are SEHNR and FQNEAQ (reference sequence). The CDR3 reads CASSTRGGFNTGELFF. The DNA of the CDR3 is TGTGCCAGCAGCACCCGAGGGGGGTTTAACACCGGGGAGCTGTTTTTT.

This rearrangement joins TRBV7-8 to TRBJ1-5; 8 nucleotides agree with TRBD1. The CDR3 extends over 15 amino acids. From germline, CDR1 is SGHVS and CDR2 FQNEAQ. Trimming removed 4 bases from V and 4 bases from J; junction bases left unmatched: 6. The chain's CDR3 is CASSSDRDVNQPQHF. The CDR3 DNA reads TGTGCCAGCAGCTCGGACAGGGATGTGAATCAGCCCCAGCATTTT.

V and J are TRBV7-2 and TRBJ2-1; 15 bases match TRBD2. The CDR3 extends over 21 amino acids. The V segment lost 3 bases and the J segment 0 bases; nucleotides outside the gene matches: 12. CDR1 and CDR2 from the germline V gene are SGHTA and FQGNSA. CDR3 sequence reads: CASSFPSGLAGGPRSYNEQFF. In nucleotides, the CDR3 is TGTGCCAGCAGCTTCCCCTCGGGACTAGCGGGGGGCCCCCGCTCCTACAATGAGCAGTTCTTC.

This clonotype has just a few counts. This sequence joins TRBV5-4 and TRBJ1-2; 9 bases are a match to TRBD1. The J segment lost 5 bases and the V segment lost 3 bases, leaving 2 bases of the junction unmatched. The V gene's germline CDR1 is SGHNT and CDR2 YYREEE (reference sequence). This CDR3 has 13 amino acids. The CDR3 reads CASSSQGAYGYTF. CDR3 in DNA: TGTGCCAGCAGCTCACAGGGGGCGTATGGCTACACCTTC.

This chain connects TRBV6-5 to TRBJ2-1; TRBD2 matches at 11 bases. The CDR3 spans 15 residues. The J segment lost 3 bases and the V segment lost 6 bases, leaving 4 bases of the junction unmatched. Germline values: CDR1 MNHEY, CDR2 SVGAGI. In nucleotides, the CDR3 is TGTGCCAGCAGCTCCGGGACTAGCGGCTACAATGAGCAGTTCTTC. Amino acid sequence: CASSSGTSGYNEQFF.

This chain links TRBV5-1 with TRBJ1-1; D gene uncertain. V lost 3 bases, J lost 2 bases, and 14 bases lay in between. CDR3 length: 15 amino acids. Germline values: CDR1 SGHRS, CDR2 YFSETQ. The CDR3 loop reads CASSSSTGENTEAFF. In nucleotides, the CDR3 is TGCGCCAGCAGCTCCTCGACCGGGGAAAACACTGAAGCTTTCTTT.

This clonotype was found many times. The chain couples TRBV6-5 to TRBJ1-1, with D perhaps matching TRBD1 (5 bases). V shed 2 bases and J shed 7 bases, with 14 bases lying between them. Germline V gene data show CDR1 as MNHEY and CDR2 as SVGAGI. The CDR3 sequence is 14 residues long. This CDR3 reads CASSYRAQGVEAFF. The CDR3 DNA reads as TGTGCCAGCAGTTACAGGGCGCAGGGTGTTGAAGCTTTCTTT.

CDR3 sequence: CASSSKGDGTEAFF. Written as DNA, the CDR3 is TGTGCCAGCAGTTCGAAGGGGGATGGGACTGAAGCTTTCTTT. The chain is built from TRBV28 and TRBJ1-1; D is possibly TRBD1 (6 bases). The CDR3 totals 14 residues. Germline CDR1 MDHEN, CDR2 SYDVKM. The ends were cut back, 4 bases at V and 5 bases at J, with 14 bases in the middle.

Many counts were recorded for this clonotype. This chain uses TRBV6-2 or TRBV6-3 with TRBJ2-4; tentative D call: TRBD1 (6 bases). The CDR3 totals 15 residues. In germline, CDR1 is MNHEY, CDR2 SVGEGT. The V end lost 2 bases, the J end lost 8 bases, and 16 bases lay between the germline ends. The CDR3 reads CASSYQGPIKYIQYF. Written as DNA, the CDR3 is TGTGCCAGCAGTTACCAGGGGCCCATTAAGTACATTCAGTACTTC.